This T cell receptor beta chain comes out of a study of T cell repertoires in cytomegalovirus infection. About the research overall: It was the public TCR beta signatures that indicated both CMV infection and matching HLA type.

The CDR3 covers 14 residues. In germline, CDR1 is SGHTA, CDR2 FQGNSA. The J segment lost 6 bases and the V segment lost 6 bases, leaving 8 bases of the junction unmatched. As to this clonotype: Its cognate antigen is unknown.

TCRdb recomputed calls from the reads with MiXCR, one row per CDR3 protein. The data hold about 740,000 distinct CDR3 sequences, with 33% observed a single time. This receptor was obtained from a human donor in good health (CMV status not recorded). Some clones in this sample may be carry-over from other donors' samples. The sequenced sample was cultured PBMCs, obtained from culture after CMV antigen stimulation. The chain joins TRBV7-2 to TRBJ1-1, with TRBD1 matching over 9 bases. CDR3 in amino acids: CASSTGGTGAEAFF. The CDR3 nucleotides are TGTGCCAGCAGTACAGGGGGCACCGGGGCTGAAGCTTTCTTT.